This TCR beta chain was profiled in a study of T cells in Graves' hyperthyroidism and ophthalmopathy. For Graves' hyperthyroidism to be stable, ophthalmopathy could not progress within 18 months. The study enrolled patients aged 18 to 65 with newly diagnosed hyperthyroidism of under 2 months' duration. The TCR beta CDR3 regions underwent amplification using RNA transcripts as the source. The TCR CDR3 was amplified in a first-round RT-PCR using the HTBI primer set. TCRdb re-called the multiplex PCR reads with MiXCR, one entry per CDR3 protein. The sample shows roughly 100,000 distinct CDR3 sequences, about 45% of them seen only once. This clonotype was seen at least ten times. Its antigen is currently unknown. The CDR3 consists of 15 residues. Germline CDR1 is SGHNT and CDR2 is YYREEE (reference sequence). V was pared by 0 bases and J by 6 bases, with 14 bases between. Study-level findings and limits: Blood shared most expanded thyroid clonotypes above 0.001. Ophthalmopathy prediction by the model preceded onset by a median about 6 months.

V gene TRBV5-4 combines with J gene TRBJ2-3, with a tentative D call TRBD1 (5 bases). This clonotype originated in a man aged 40-49 years with Graves' hyperthyroidism. Sequences were obtained from blood. CDR3 in DNA: TGTGCCAGCAGCTTGGGTGGGGCCGGTATGGATACGCAGTATTTT. Amino acid sequence: CASSLGGAGMDTQYF.